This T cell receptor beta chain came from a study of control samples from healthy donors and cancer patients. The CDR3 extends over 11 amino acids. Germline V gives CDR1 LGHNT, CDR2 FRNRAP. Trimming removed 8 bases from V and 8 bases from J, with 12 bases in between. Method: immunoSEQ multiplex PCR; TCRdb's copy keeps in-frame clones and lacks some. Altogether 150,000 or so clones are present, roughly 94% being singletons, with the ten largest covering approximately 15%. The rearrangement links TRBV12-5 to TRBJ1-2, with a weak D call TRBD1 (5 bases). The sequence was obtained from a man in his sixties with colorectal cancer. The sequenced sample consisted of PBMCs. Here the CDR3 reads CASSSGGGYTF. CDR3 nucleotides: TGTGCTAGTTCGTCCGGGGGAGGCTACACCTTC.